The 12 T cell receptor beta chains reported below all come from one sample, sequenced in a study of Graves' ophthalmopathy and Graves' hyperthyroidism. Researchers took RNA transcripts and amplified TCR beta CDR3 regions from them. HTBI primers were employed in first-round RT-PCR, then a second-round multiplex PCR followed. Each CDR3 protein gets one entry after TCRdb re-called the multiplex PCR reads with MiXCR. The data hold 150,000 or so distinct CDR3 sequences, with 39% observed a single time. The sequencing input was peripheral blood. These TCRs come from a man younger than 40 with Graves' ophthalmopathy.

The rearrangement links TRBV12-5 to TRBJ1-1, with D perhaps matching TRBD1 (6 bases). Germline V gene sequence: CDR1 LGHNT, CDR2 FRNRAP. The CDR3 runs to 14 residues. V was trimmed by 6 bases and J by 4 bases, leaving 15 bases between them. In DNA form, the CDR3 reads TGTGCTAGTGGGCAAGGCAGGGGAGGCACTGAAGCTTTCTTT. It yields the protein CASGQGRGGTEAFF.

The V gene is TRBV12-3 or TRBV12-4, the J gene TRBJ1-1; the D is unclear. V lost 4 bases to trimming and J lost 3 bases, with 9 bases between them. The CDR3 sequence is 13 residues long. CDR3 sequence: CASSWQSYTEAFF. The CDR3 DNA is TGTGCCAGCAGTTGGCAGAGCTACACTGAAGCTTTCTTT.

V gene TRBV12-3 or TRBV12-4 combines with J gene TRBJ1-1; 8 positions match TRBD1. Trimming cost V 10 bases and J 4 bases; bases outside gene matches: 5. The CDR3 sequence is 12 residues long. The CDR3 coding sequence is TGTGCCACTACGGACAGGGTCACTGAAGCTTTCTTT. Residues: CATTDRVTEAFF.

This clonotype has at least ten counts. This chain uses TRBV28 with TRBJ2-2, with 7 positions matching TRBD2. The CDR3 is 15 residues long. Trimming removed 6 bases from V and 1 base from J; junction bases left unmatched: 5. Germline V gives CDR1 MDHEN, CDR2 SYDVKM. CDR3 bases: TGTGCCAGCAGGCGGGCTAGCGGGAACACCGGGGAGCTGTTTTTT. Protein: CASRRASGNTGELFF.

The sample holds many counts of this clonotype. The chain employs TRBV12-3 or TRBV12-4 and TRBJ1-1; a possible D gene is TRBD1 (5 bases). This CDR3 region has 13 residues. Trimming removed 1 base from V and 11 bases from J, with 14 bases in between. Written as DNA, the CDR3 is TGTGCCAGCAGTTTAGATCCCCGGCCAGGGGCTTTCTTT. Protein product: CASSLDPRPGAFF.

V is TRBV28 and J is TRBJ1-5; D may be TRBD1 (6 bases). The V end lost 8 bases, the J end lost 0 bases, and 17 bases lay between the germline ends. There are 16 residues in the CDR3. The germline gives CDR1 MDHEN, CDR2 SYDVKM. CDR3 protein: CASVGHGAVSNQPQHF. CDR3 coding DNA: TGTGCCAGCGTGGGACACGGGGCAGTTAGCAATCAGCCCCAGCATTTT.

CDR3 protein: CASSWTGSISSYEQYF. CDR3 coding DNA: TGTGCCAGCAGTTGGACAGGGTCAATCAGCTCCTACGAGCAGTACTTC. This rearrangement joins TRBV28 to TRBJ2-7, with 8 bases lining up with TRBD1. Germline V CDR1 and CDR2: MDHEN, SYDVKM. V lost 4 bases, J lost 0 bases, and 8 bases stayed unmatched. This CDR3 contains 16 residues. Full variable domain (missing parts from reference TRBV28 and TRBJ2-7): DVKVTQSSRYLVKRTGEKVFLECVQDMDHENMFWYRQDPGLGLRLIYFSYDVKMKEKGDIPEGYSVSREKKERFSLILESASTNQTSMYLCASSWTGSISSYEQYFGPGTRLTVT.

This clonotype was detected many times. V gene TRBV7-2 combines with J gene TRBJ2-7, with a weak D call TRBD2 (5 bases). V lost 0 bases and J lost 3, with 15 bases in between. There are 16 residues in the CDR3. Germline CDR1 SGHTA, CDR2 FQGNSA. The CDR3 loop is CASSLAASTDFYEQYF. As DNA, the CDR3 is TGTGCCAGCAGCTTAGCGGCTAGCACAGATTTCTACGAGCAGTACTTC.

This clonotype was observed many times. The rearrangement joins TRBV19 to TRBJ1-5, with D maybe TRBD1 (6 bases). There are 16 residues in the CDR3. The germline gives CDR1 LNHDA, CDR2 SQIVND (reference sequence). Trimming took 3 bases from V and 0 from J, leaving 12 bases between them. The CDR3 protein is CASSIGTFHSNQPQHF. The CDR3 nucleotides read TGTGCCAGTAGTATCGGGACATTCCATAGCAATCAGCCCCAGCATTTT.

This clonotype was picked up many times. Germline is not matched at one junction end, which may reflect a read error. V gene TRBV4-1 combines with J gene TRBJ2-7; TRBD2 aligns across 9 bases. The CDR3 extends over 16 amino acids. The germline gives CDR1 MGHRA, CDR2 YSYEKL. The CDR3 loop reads CASSPVGGRASHEQYF. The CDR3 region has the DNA TGCGCCAGCAGCCCTGTCGGCGGGAGGGCCTCCCACGAGCAGTACTTC.

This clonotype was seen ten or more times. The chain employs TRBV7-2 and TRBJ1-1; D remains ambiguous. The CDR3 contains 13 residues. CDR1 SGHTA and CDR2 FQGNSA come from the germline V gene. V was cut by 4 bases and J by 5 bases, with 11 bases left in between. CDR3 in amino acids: CASSSGIRTEAFF. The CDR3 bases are TGTGCCAGCAGCTCGGGCATTAGGACTGAAGCTTTCTTT.

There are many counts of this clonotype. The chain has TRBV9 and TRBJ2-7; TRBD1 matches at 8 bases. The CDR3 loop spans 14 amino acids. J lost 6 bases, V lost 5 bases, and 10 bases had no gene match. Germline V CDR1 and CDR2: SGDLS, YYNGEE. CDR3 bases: TGTGCCAGCAGTCGAGGACAGGGACGATTCGAGCAGTACTTC. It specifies CASSRGQGRFEQYF.